Below, one TCR beta chain is given with its context. What it binds is unknown. This CDR3 is built from 15 residues. The germline CDR1 and CDR2 sequences are LGHNA and YSLEER. Trimming left V 0 bases short and J 0 bases short, with 6 bases between. This sample is part of a study of T cell responses to AZD1222 COVID-19 vaccine. The assay was immunoSEQ multiplex PCR, and TCRdb's table has in-frame clones only and misses some. This table has about 100,000 clones, about nine tenths appearing once. Study-level results: The study reported that nearly half of spike-specific TCRs target unmutated variant regions. Donor demographics were predominantly white British with a female majority; clonal diversity may be underestimated. Seropositivity was recorded at baseline in only a handful of AZD1222 recipients.

The receptor comes from an adult in good health. Sequencing was performed on peripheral blood, taken on day 0 of AZD1222 vaccination. The chain uses TRBV4-3 and TRBJ1-5; D is unresolved. Here the CDR3 reads CASSQEGYSNQPQHF. The CDR3 DNA follows: TGCGCCAGCAGCCAAGAGGGCTATAGCAATCAGCCCCAGCATTTT.